The 4 T cell receptor beta chains below all came from one sample that was sequenced in a study of T cells in narcolepsy. Repertoires were generated with immunoSEQ multiplex PCR, while TCRdb's copy carries only in-frame clones and drops some. The data contain 32,000 or so clones, approximately 80% of them singletons. The sequenced sample was CD45RA- memory CD4+ T cells from PBMCs. These receptors originate from a human donor with narcolepsy.

The CDR3 is CASSFGESSNSPLHF. CDR3 sequence (DNA): TGTGCCAGCAGCTTTGGAGAAAGCTCGAATTCACCCCTCCACTTT. J is TRBJ1-6 and V is TRBV5-4; D is unclear. V lost 2 bases, J lost 7 bases, and 13 bases lay in between. Germline CDR1 and CDR2: SGHNT and YYREEE (reference sequence). CDR3 length: 15 residues.

A note on this clone: Relative to the germline gene, one junction end is altered; a read error may explain this. The chain has TRBV19 and TRBJ1-5, with 7 nucleotides matching TRBD1. From germline, CDR1 is LNHDA and CDR2 SQIVND (reference sequence). This CDR3 region has 13 residues. Here the CDR3 DNA reads TGTGCCTGTAGTACCGACAGGGAGCAGCCCCAGCATTTT. Translated, it gives CACSTDREQPQHF.

This clone has only one observation. The chain links TRBV2 to TRBJ2-5, with 7 bases identical to TRBD1. CDR3 length: 13 residues. V lost 6 bases and J lost 4; bases outside the gene matches: 5. Germline CDR1 and CDR2: SNHLY and FYNNEI. The CDR3 coding sequence is TGTGCCAGCAGCCGGGACAGAGGAGAGACCCAGTACTTC. Translation gives CASSRDRGETQYF.

This clone was seen only once. The chain is built from TRBV5-6 and TRBJ2-1, with D perhaps matching TRBD2 (7 bases). V was clipped by 0 bases and J by 7 bases, with 20 bases between them. Germline V gives CDR1 SGHDT, CDR2 YYEEEE. The CDR3 contains 17 residues. CDR3 nucleotide sequence: TGTGCCAGCAGCTTGGCTGTGTTCGGGGGGCGCTTTAATGAGCAGTTCTTC. It encodes CASSLAVFGGRFNEQFF.